This TCR beta chain stems from a study of blood T cell repertoires in COVID-19. Overall study context: COVID-19 samples, acute and convalescent, were from the United States, Italy and Spain.

Judged by abundance, this clone is medium-sized. In the original processing: Estimation of nucleated cell counts was performed using reference gene primer amplification. Repertoires were generated with immunoSEQ multiplex PCR, while TCRdb's copy carries only in-frame clones and drops some. D and trimming were read from the DNA, whereas the V and J calls and clone size are those reported in that table. The table has 80,000 to 95,000 clones, roughly 85% seen once. Germline V CDR1 and CDR2: SGHNT, YYREEE (reference sequence). This CDR3 comprises 15 residues. Germline trimming cut 3 bases from V and 7 bases from J; bases unmatched to any gene: 9.

This clonotype originated in a man at least 80 years old with acute or convalescent COVID-19. The sample was peripheral blood. This chain links TRBV5-4 with TRBJ1-2, with TRBD1 matching 10 bases. DNA of the CDR3: TGTGCCAGCAGCTCGCCGGGACAGGGGCCCGGTGGCTACACCTTC. Amino acid sequence: CASSSPGQGPGGYTF.